This T cell receptor (beta chain) was sequenced during a study of a mutant IDH1 vaccine in newly diagnosed glioma. As for time point: baseline, week 1 (first vaccination visit). As for treatment: pre-vaccination baseline after standard-of-care therapy. Produced via immunoSEQ multiplex PCR; TCRdb's table is partial and in-frame only. The repertoire includes 20,000 to 25,000 clones, about 85% of them detected once, and roughly 5.9% sits in the top ten. The V gene's germline CDR1 is SGHTA and CDR2 FQGNSA. V lost 5 bases and J 5 bases, leaving 18 bases between the germline ends. The CDR3 covers 15 residues.

The material sequenced was PBMCs, taken from a glioma patient treated with radiotherapy, temozolomide or both. The rearrangement uses TRBV7-2 and TRBJ2-5, with D possibly TRBD1 on 5 matching bases. This TCR was recovered from a man between 40 and 49 years old with glioma. DNA of the CDR3: TGTGCCAGCAGCCCCCGGACAAAACCCGGGGAGACCCAGTACTTC. It is translated as CASSPRTKPGETQYF.